Each of the 23 T cell receptor beta chains below was sequenced from the same sample in a study of T cell repertoires in cytomegalovirus infection (dated by TCRdb to between 2017 and 2020). The instrument given in TCRdb is Illumina HiSeq 1500. TCRdb applied fastp at Q25 and MiXCR to the public reads, then kept only in-frame beta chains. Identical CDR3 protein sequences are pooled into one entry, listed with their most common genes and DNA. In this sample the table shows 450,000 to 550,000 distinct CDR3 sequences, approximately 46% of which occur a single time. The ten largest account for around 44% of the sample. The antigens these receptors bind are not known. Explained via the paper, the treatment or condition label denotes: in vitro stimulation with specific CMV peptide epitopes to enrich CMV-specific T cells. The source material was cultured PBMCs, sampled from culture after CMV antigen stimulation. The receptor source for this set is a human donor in good health (CMV status not recorded). Some clones in this sample may be carry-over from other donors' samples.

The chain links TRBV7-6 to TRBJ2-5; 14 bases are shared with TRBD2. CDR3 length: 15 amino acids. V was pared by 4 bases and J by 4 bases, with 2 bases of the junction left unmatched. The germline V gene has CDR1 SGHVS and CDR2 FNYEAQ. The chain's CDR3 is CASSSTSGGGETQYF. CDR3 DNA: TGTGCCAGCAGCTCGACTAGCGGGGGGGGAGAGACCCAGTACTTC. Complete variable domain (other parts from reference TRBV7-6 and TRBJ2-5): GAGVSQSPRYKVTKRGQDVALRCDPISGHVSLYWYRQALGQGPEFLTYFNYEAQQDKSGLPNDRFSAERPEGSISTLTIQRTEQRDSAMYRCASSSTSGGGETQYFGPGTRLLVL.

The gene calls are TRBV6-6 and TRBJ1-6; D gene uncertain. Trimming stripped 0 bases from V and 10 bases from J, with 10 bases between. This CDR3 is built from 14 residues. CDR1 and CDR2 (germline): MNHNY, SVGAGI (reference sequence). This CDR3 is CASSYSITGSPLHF. CDR3 DNA: TGTGCCAGCAGTTACTCGATCACGGGCTCACCCCTCCACTTT.

The CDR3 bases are TGTGCCAGCAGCCCAACGTGGACAGCCCGCTATGGCTACACCTTC. Translating gives CASSPTWTARYGYTF. The rearrangement uses TRBV7-2 and TRBJ1-2, with a possible D match to TRBD1 (6 bases). The CDR3 runs 15 residues. Germline assignment: CDR1 SGHTA and CDR2 FQGNSA. Trimming took 5 bases from V and 4 from J, leaving 17 bases between them.

The V gene is TRBV7-8, the J gene TRBJ2-7; TRBD2 matches 8 bases. This CDR3 spans 15 amino acids. V was pared by 2 bases and J by 6 bases, with 9 bases of the junction left unmatched. From germline, CDR1 is SGHVS and CDR2 FQNEAQ. This chain's CDR3 is CASSLYVGRVFEQYF. Here the CDR3 DNA reads TGTGCCAGCAGCTTATATGTCGGGAGGGTCTTCGAGCAGTACTTC.

The chain carries TRBV7-6 and TRBJ2-3, with a possible D match to TRBD2 (5 bases). V lost 5 bases and J lost 0, with 15 bases in between. From germline, CDR1 is SGHVS and CDR2 FNYEAQ. The CDR3 spans 16 residues. CDR3 DNA: TGTGCCAGCAGCCTAGAGGGTCTACAGAGCACAGATACGCAGTATTTT. Protein sequence: CASSLEGLQSTDTQYF.

This chain uses TRBV6-1 with TRBJ2-3; TRBD1 or TRBD2 may be the D gene (5 bases each). The CDR3 has 15 residues. Germline assignment: CDR1 MNHNS and CDR2 SASEGT. Trimming left V 2 bases short and J 3 bases short, with 12 bases between. The CDR3 DNA reads as TGTGCCAGCAGTGAAAGCCCGGGACGTACAGATACGCAGTATTTT. It yields the protein CASSESPGRTDTQYF.

This clonotype was observed a handful of times. CDR3 DNA sequence: TGTGCCAGCAGGAGACAGGGGGTAGAGACCCAGTACTTC. Its protein is CASRRQGVETQYF. This chain joins TRBV12-3 or TRBV12-4 and TRBJ2-5, with TRBD1 matching 9 bases. The CDR3 has 13 residues. V dropped 6 bases and J dropped 4; count of bases not matched to a gene: 3.

The gene calls are TRBV28 and TRBJ2-7, with D possibly being TRBD1 (7 bases). The V end lost 5 bases, the J end lost 2 bases, and 37 bases lay between the germline ends. The CDR3 sequence is 22 residues long. Germline CDR1 MDHEN, CDR2 SYDVKM. Here the CDR3 reads CASSPLSWGESKAGTETYEQYF. The DNA of the CDR3 is TGTGCCAGCAGTCCACTCAGTTGGGGGGAATCCAAAGCCGGGACAGAGACCTACGAGCAGTACTTC.

This clonotype was observed a few times. V and J are TRBV5-5 and TRBJ2-7; tentatively, D is TRBD2 (6 bases). Germline lookup yields CDR1 SGHKS and CDR2 YYEKEE (reference sequence). V was pared by 5 bases and J by 6 bases, with 18 bases between. The CDR3 is 14 residues long. The CDR3 region is CASSRPGTAIEQYF. CDR3 coding DNA: TGTGCCAGCAGTAGACCCGGGACTGCGATCGAGCAGTACTTC.

This chain uses TRBV12-3 or TRBV12-4 with TRBJ2-7; 8 positions match TRBD2. V lost 5 bases, J lost 6 bases, and 12 bases stayed unmatched. The CDR3 has 15 residues. The CDR3 spells CASSQWAGGSGEQYF. CDR3 coding DNA: TGTGCCAGCAGTCAGTGGGCGGGAGGTTCAGGCGAGCAGTACTTC.

This chain joins TRBV2 and TRBJ2-5; perhaps TRBD1 as D (6 bases). Trimming left V 0 bases short and J 4 bases short, with 12 bases between. The length of the CDR3 is 15 residues. Germline V lookup: CDR1 SNHLY, CDR2 FYNNEI. For the CDR3, the DNA is TGTGCCAGCAGTGAAGCCTTGGGGGCCGCAGAGACCCAGTACTTC. Protein sequence: CASSEALGAAETQYF.

This clonotype has more than one count but fewer than ten. The CDR3 here is CASSQNLVGIGETQYF. CDR3 sequence (DNA): TGTGCCAGCAGTCAAAACCTAGTGGGGATAGGAGAGACCCAGTACTTC. This chain connects TRBV12-3 or TRBV12-4 to TRBJ2-5; D is ambiguous. This CDR3 comprises 16 residues. Trimming shortened V by 5 bases and J by 4 bases, and 20 bases separated the two germline ends.

This chain connects TRBV10-3 to TRBJ2-3, with D maybe TRBD2 (7 bases). The CDR3 runs 15 residues. Between the trimmed V and J ends, which lost 5 bases and 0 bases, there was a span of 12 bases. Germline assignment: CDR1 ENHRY and CDR2 SYGVKD. This CDR3 is CAISRGGGSTDTQYF. The CDR3 coding sequence is TGTGCCATCAGTCGAGGGGGGGGCAGCACAGATACGCAGTATTTT.

The rearrangement joins TRBV7-8 to TRBJ1-5, with 10 positions matching TRBD1. With 5 bases clipped from V and 3 bases from J, the junction kept 7 bases outside the gene matches. The CDR3 has 16 residues. Germline V gene lookup returns CDR1 SGHVS and CDR2 FQNEAQ. CDR3 residues: CASSRLDRGDNQPQHF. DNA for the CDR3: TGTGCCAGCAGCAGGTTGGACAGGGGGGACAATCAGCCCCAGCATTTT.

The chain joins TRBV7-2 to TRBJ2-3, with 13 bases matching TRBD2. Germline CDR1 reads SGHTA; CDR2 reads FQGNSA. The J segment lost 5 bases and the V segment lost 8 bases, leaving 4 bases of the junction unmatched. CDR3 size: 14 residues. Here the CDR3 DNA reads TGTGCCAGCGGACTAGCGGGGGCCGGAGATACGCAGTATTTT. It specifies CASGLAGAGDTQYF. Complete variable domain (other parts from reference TRBV7-2 and TRBJ2-3): GAGVSQSPSNKVTEKGKDVELRCDPISGHTALYWYRQSLGQGLEFLIYFQGNSAPDKSGLPSDRFSAERTGGSVSTLTIQRTQQEDSAVYLCASGLAGAGDTQYFGPGTRLTVL.

This clonotype was detected a few times. The chain has TRBV7-2 and TRBJ2-3; TRBD1 is a possible D gene (5 bases). Trimming removed 5 bases at V and 4 bases at J, with 10 bases between. The CDR3 runs to 13 residues. CDR1 is SGHTA and CDR2 is FQGNSA in the germline V gene. The CDR3 bases are TGTGCCAGCAGCCCTCTGGGGCCAGATACGCAGTATTTT. This translates into CASSPLGPDTQYF.

The chain joins TRBV10-3 to TRBJ2-7; TRBD2 matches 7 bases. Germline V lookup: CDR1 ENHRY, CDR2 SYGVKD. Trimming took 0 bases from V and 4 from J; bases not matched to a gene: 9. The CDR3 is 16 residues long. CDR3 sequence (DNA): TGTGCCATCAGTGAGTCGGCGGGAGCGCCTCGTTACGAGCAGTACTTC. Amino acids: CAISESAGAPRYEQYF.

The chain joins TRBV6-5 to TRBJ2-7; 12 bases map to TRBD1. Germline CDR1 and CDR2: MNHEY and SVGAGI. Trimming cost V 5 bases and J 6 bases; bases outside gene matches: 8. This CDR3 comprises 15 residues. As DNA, the CDR3 is TGTGCCAGCAGTCGGCAGGGACAGGGGGCCAGCGAGCAGTACTTC. Encoded protein: CASSRQGQGASEQYF.

This sequence joins TRBV6-1 and TRBJ2-7; weak D call: TRBD2 (6 bases). CDR3 length: 14 amino acids. Between the trimmed V and J ends, which lost 7 bases and 7 bases, there was a span of 20 bases. CDR1 is MNHNS and CDR2 is SASEGT in the germline V gene. CDR3 residues: CASIQGPPGREQYF. The CDR3 region has the DNA TGTGCCAGCATCCAGGGACCGCCGGGGAGGGAGCAGTACTTC.

The chain combines TRBV5-1 with TRBJ1-6; no clear D gene. Germline CDR1 is SGHRS and CDR2 is YFSETQ. Deletions cut 0 bases from V and 7 bases from J, with 8 bases between. The length of the CDR3 is 14 residues. In nucleotides, the CDR3 is TGCGCCAGCAGCTTGGGGTTGGAAAATTCACCCCTCCACTTT. As protein: CASSLGLENSPLHF.

This clonotype was counted only a few times. This sequence joins TRBV4-3 and TRBJ1-1; D may be TRBD1 (6 bases). The CDR3 runs to 17 residues. V lost 1 base, J lost 0 bases, and 15 bases lay in between. CDR1 is LGHNA, CDR2 YSLEER, per germline. CDR3 amino acids: CASSQGAGGAMNTEAFF. As DNA, the CDR3 is TGCGCCAGCAGCCAAGGGGCGGGGGGGGCCATGAACACTGAAGCTTTCTTT.

This clonotype was seen only a few times. The chain has TRBV7-8 and TRBJ2-7, with D possibly matching TRBD1 (5 bases). This CDR3 is built from 15 residues. The germline CDR1 and CDR2 sequences are SGHVS and FQNEAQ. V shed 3 bases and J shed 4 bases, with 16 bases lying between them. The CDR3 loop reads CASSFTDSGFYEQYF. The DNA for the CDR3 is TGTGCCAGCAGCTTTACCGACAGTGGTTTTTACGAGCAGTACTTC.

This clonotype has only a few counts. The J gene is TRBJ1-4, the V gene TRBV12-3 or TRBV12-4, with TRBD1 as a possible D gene (5 bases). Trimming took 7 bases from V and 6 from J, leaving 15 bases between them. CDR3 length: 14 residues. This CDR3 reads CASTRRWGYEKLFF. The CDR3 DNA reads as TGTGCCAGCACCCGACGGTGGGGGTATGAAAAACTGTTTTTT.